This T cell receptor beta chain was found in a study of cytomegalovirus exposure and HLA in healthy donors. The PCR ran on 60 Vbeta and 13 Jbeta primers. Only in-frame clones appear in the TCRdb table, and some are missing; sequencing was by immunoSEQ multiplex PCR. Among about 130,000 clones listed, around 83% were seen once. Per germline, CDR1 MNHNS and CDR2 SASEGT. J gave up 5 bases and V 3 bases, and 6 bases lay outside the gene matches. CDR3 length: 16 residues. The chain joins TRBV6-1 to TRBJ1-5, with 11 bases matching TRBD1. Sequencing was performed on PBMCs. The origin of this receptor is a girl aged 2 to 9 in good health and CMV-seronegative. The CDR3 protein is CASSEVGGQGDQPQHF. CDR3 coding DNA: TGTGCCAGCAGTGAGGTAGGGGGACAGGGGGATCAGCCCCAGCATTTT.